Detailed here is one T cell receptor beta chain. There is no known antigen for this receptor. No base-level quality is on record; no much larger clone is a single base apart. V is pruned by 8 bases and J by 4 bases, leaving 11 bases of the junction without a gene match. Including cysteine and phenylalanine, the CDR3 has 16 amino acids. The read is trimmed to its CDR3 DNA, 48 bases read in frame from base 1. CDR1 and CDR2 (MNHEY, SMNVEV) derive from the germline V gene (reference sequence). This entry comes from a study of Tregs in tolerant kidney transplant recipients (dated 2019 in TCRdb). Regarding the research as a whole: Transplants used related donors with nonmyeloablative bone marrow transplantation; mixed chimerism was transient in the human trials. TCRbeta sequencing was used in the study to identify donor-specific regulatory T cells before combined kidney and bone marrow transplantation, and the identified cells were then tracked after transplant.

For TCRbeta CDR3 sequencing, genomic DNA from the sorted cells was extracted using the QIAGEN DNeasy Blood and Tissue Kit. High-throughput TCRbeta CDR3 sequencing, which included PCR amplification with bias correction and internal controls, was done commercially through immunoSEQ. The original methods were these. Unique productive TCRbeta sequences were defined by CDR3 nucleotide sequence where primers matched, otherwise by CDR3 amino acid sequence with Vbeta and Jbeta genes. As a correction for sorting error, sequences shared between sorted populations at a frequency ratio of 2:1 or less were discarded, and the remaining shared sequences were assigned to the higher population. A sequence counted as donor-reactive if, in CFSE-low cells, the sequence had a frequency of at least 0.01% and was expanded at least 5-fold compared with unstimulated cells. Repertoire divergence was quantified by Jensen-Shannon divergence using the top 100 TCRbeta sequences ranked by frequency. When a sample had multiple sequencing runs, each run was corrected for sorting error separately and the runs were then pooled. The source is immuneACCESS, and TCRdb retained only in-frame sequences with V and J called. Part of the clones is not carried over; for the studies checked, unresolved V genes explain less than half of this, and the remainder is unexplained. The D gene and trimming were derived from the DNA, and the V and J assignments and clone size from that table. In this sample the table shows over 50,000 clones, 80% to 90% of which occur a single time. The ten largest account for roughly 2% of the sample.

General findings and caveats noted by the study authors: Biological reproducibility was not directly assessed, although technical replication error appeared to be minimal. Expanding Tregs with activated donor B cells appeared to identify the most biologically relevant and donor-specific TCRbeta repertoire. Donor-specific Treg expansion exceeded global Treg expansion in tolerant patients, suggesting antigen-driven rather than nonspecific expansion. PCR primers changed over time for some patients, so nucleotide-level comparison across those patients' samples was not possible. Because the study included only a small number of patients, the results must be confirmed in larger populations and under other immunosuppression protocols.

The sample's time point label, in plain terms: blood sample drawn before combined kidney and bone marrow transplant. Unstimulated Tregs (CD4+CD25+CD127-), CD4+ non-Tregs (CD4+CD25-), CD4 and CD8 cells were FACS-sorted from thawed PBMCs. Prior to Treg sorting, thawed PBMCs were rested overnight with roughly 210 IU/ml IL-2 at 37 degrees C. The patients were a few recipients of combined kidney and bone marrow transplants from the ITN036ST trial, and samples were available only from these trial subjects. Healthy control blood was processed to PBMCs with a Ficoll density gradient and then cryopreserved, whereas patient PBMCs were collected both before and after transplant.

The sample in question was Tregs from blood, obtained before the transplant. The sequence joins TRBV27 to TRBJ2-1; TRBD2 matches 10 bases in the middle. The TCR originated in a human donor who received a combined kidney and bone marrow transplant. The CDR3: CASRRILAGVYNEQFF. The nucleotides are TGTGCCAGCCGGAGGATCCTAGCGGGGGTTTACAATGAGCAGTTCTTC.